This T cell receptor (beta chain) was identified during a study of blood T cell repertoires in COVID-19. Trimming left V 6 bases short and J 4 bases short, with 12 bases between. Germline CDR1 is SGHAT and CDR2 is FQNNGV. The CDR3 covers 13 residues. Per the authors' pipeline: Counts of nucleated cells, estimated from reference gene primer amplification, were obtained. Measured with immunoSEQ multiplex PCR; TCRdb has only the in-frame clones, and not every one. V, J and clone size are those of that table, while D and trimming were read from the DNA. The sample records more than 300,000 clones, 90% being singletons.

The V gene is TRBV11-2, the J gene TRBJ1-1; D unresolved. The sequencing input was peripheral blood. The TCR originated in a middle-aged woman with COVID-19, enrolled during active disease. The DNA for the CDR3 is TGTGCCAGCAGGCTCGGTTATGGCACTGAAGCTTTCTTT. It specifies CASRLGYGTEAFF.